This is a list of T cell receptor beta chains from one sample in a study of T cells in Graves' hyperthyroidism and ophthalmopathy. Each CDR3 protein is one row after TCRdb ran MiXCR on the multiplex PCR reads. The sample records about 150,000 distinct CDR3 sequences, approximately 20% being singletons. Sequencing used blood. All receptors derive from a woman aged 45-65 years with Graves' hyperthyroidism that later progressed to Graves' ophthalmopathy. The CDR3 runs from the conserved cysteine through the conserved F or W. A D gene is named only where the DNA matches it firmly. A row's size may be missing; if present it is once, few, many or a size class.

>few|TRBV5-1|TRBD1|TRBJ2-7
CASSQGQGRGEQYF
TGCGCCAGCAGCCAGGGACAGGGACGAGGCGAGCAGTACTTC
>many|TRBV27|.|TRBJ2-7
CASRDLDSSYEQYF
TGTGCCAGCCGTGATCTGGACTCCTCCTACGAGCAGTACTTC
>many|TRBV7-2|.|TRBJ2-5
CASSAGRQETQYF
TGTGCCAGCAGCGCCGGACGGCAAGAGACCCAGTACTTC
>.|TRBV2|TRBD2|TRBJ2-7
CASSLPWGGYEQYF
TGTGCCAGCAGTCTTCCCTGGGGGGGCTACGAGCAGTACTTC
>.|TRBV2|.|TRBJ1-4
CASSQENNEKLFF
TGTGCCAGCAGCCAGGAAAATAATGAAAAACTGTTTTTT
>many|TRBV30|.|TRBJ1-4
CAWSIREKLFF
TGTGCCTGGAGCATTCGTGAAAAACTGTTTTTT
>many|TRBV6-6|.|TRBJ2-5
CASSYSVQHQETQYF
TGTGCCAGCAGTTACTCGGTCCAGCACCAAGAGACCCAGTACTTC
>.|TRBV28|TRBD1|TRBJ2-5
CASSPPGQGGSETQYF
TGTGCCAGCAGTCCCCCCGGACAGGGAGGATCGGAGACCCAGTACTTC
>many|TRBV2|TRBD2|TRBJ2-7
CASSEGLAGGQEQYF
TGTGCCAGCAGTGAAGGCTTAGCGGGAGGGCAAGAGCAGTACTTC
>many|TRBV5-1|.|TRBJ2-7
CASSRGMELPYEQYF
TGCGCCAGCAGCCGGGGGATGGAGCTTCCTTACGAGCAGTACTTC
>.|TRBV5-5|TRBD2|TRBJ2-7
CASSLAGNRGLAGRPYEQYF
TGTGCCAGCAGCTTGGCCGGTAACAGGGGACTAGCGGGACGCCCCTACGAGCAGTACTTC
>few|TRBV6-1|.|TRBJ2-3
CATLQGGTDTQYF
TGTGCCACCCTCCAAGGGGGCACAGATACGCAGTATTTT
>many|TRBV4-2|TRBD2|TRBJ2-7
CASSQGLATSYEQYF
TGTGCCAGCAGCCAAGGACTAGCGACCTCCTACGAGCAGTACTTC
>.|TRBV28|.|TRBJ2-3
CASSPHTDTQYF
TGTGCCAGCAGTCCACACACAGATACGCAGTATTTT
>many|TRBV7-9|.|TRBJ2-1
CASSFRSYNEQFF
TGTGCCAGCAGCTTCCGCTCCTACAATGAGCAGTTCTTC
>few|TRBV19|.|TRBJ1-1
CASSIRGRNTEAFF
TGTGCCAGTAGTATCAGGGGAAGGAATACTGAAGCTTTCTTT
>many|TRBV19|TRBD1|TRBJ1-1
CASSKQQGLNTEAFF
TGTGCCAGTAGTAAGCAACAGGGGCTGAACACTGAAGCTTTCTTT
>once|TRBV5-1|.|TRBJ1-2
CASSSAQGTNYGYTF
TGCGCCAGCAGCTCGGCCCAGGGAACTAACTATGGCTACACCTTC
>many|TRBV20-1|TRBD1|TRBJ1-6
CSARGGTGGDSPLHF
TGCAGTGCTAGGGGCGGTACAGGGGGCGATTCACCCCTCCACTTT
>many|TRBV16|.|TRBJ2-3
CATTVSGLHTDTQYF
TGTGCCACTACTGTTTCCGGTCTACACACAGATACGCAGTATTTT
>many|TRBV28|.|TRBJ2-7
CASSFPYRDEQYF
TGTGCCAGCAGTTTCCCGTACAGGGACGAGCAGTACTTC
>once|TRBV20-1|TRBD2|TRBJ2-1
CSAMVAGAYYNEQFF
TGCAGTGCTATGGTAGCGGGGGCCTATTACAATGAGCAGTTCTTC
>.|TRBV5-1|.|TRBJ1-3
CASSVGTPGNTIYF
TGCGCCAGCAGCGTTGGGACACCGGGAAACACCATATATTTT
>many|TRBV12-3/TRBV12-4|TRBD2|TRBJ2-1
CASSLGQLAGGPGSYNEQFF
TGTGCCAGCAGTTTAGGTCAACTAGCGGGAGGGCCCGGCTCCTACAATGAGCAGTTCTTC
>many|TRBV6-2/TRBV6-3|.|TRBJ2-6
CASSSSVLRRSGANVLTF
TGTGCCAGCAGTTCATCCGTCCTCCGACGCTCTGGGGCCAACGTCCTGACTTTC
>few|TRBV7-2|TRBD1|TRBJ1-1
CASSLEGGYTEAFF
TGTGCCAGCAGCTTAGAAGGGGGCTACACTGAAGCTTTCTTT
>many|TRBV20-1|.|TRBJ1-1
CSARPSANTEAFF
TGCAGTGCTAGGCCATCCGCGAACACTGAAGCTTTCTTT
>many|TRBV29-1|TRBD2|TRBJ2-7
CSVEVTPGLAGGHEQYF
TGCAGCGTTGAAGTTACACCGGGACTAGCGGGAGGGCACGAGCAGTACTTC
>once|TRBV11-2|.|TRBJ1-6
CASSLTRRSSYNSPLHF
TGTGCCAGCAGCCTTACGCGCCGAAGCTCCTATAATTCACCCCTCCACTTT
>.|TRBV4-2|.|TRBJ1-2
CASSQELRTGGRDGYTF
TGTGCCAGCAGCCAAGAATTGAGAACGGGAGGGCGGGACGGCTACACCTTC
>many|TRBV3-1|TRBD2|TRBJ2-1
CASSQAGLAGPIPINEQFF
TGTGCCAGCAGCCAAGCGGGACTAGCGGGACCAATCCCCATCAATGAGCAGTTCTTC
>many|TRBV20-1|.|TRBJ2-7
CSARTAGEQYF
TGCAGTGCTCGGACGGCGGGGGAGCAGTACTTC
>.|TRBV6-5|TRBD1|TRBJ1-4
CASSYSKGQGAGGTNEKLFF
TGTGCCAGCAGTTACTCGAAGGGACAGGGGGCTGGCGGAACTAATGAAAAACTGTTTTTT
>many|TRBV30|.|TRBJ1-5
CAWSVWFSNQPQHF
TGTGCCTGGAGTGTCTGGTTCAGCAATCAGCCCCAGCATTTT
>.|TRBV5-8|.|TRBJ1-6
CASSLTNSPLHF
TGTGCCAGCAGCTTAACGAATTCACCCCTCCACTTT
>few|TRBV4-1|.|TRBJ2-1
CASSQVGATYNEQFF
TGCGCCAGCAGCCAAGTCGGGGCAACCTACAATGAGCAGTTCTTC
>.|TRBV14|.|TRBJ1-1
CASSPGPEAFF
TGTGCCAGCAGCCCGGGACCTGAAGCTTTCTTT
>many|TRBV5-1|TRBD1|TRBJ2-7
CASSTHSGTGREQYF
TGCGCCAGCAGCACCCATTCCGGGACAGGTCGCGAGCAGTACTTC
>.|TRBV7-9|.|TRBJ1-1
CASSSRRAGTEAFF
TGTGCCAGCAGCTCCCGGCGGGCCGGCACTGAAGCTTTCTTT
>few|TRBV29-1|.|TRBJ1-1
CSVQDRKNTEAFF
TGCAGCGTCCAAGACAGGAAGAACACTGAAGCTTTCTTT
>few|TRBV7-9|.|TRBJ1-2
CASSFSGIPYGYTF
TGTGCCAGCAGCTTTTCCGGGATCCCCTATGGCTACACCTTC
>many|TRBV30|TRBD2|TRBJ2-1
CAWSVYGTSGVYNEQFF
TGTGCCTGGAGTGTATATGGGACTAGCGGGGTCTACAATGAGCAGTTCTTC
>many|TRBV3-1|.|TRBJ2-7
CASSLGRFYEQYF
TGTGCCAGCAGCCTGGGACGGTTCTACGAGCAGTACTTC
>many|TRBV3-1|TRBD1|TRBJ2-5
CASSQDRWTGSGGTQYF
TGTGCCAGCAGCCAAGATAGGTGGACAGGGAGTGGAGGGACCCAGTACTTC
>.|TRBV6-1|.|TRBJ2-2
CASDDSPGELFF
TGTGCCAGCGATGATTCCCCCGGGGAGCTGTTTTTT
>few|TRBV7-6|.|TRBJ1-6
CASRSASPITLHF
TGTGCCAGCAGGTCGGCATCCCCCATCACCCTCCACTTT
>.|TRBV5-1|.|TRBJ2-2
CASGNSGNTGELFF
TGCGCCAGCGGGAATAGCGGAAACACCGGGGAGCTGTTTTTT
>.|TRBV20-1|.|TRBJ2-5
CSARDTIRGETQYF
TGCAGTGCTAGAGACACAATCCGGGGAGAGACCCAGTACTTC
>many|TRBV28|TRBD2|TRBJ2-1
CASSFGRELHEQFF
TGTGCCAGCAGTTTTGGGCGGGAGCTCCATGAGCAGTTCTTC
>many|TRBV6-2/TRBV6-3|TRBD1|TRBJ1-1
CASRADRGPWSEAFF
TGTGCCAGCAGAGCGGACAGGGGGCCATGGAGTGAAGCTTTCTTT
>.|TRBV6-2/TRBV6-3|.|TRBJ2-7
CASSDRRDTYEQYF
TGTGCCAGCAGTGACAGGCGAGACACCTACGAGCAGTACTTC
>many|TRBV28|TRBD1|TRBJ1-1
CASSFFGGQGPRRAEAFF
TGTGCCAGCAGTTTCTTCGGTGGACAGGGCCCGCGACGGGCTGAAGCTTTCTTT
>.|TRBV18|TRBD1|TRBJ1-2
CASSPGTGGAGYTF
TGTGCCAGCTCCCCCGGGACAGGGGGCGCGGGCTACACCTTC
>many|TRBV20-1|.|TRBJ2-7
CSARDGPGYEQYF
TGCAGTGCTAGAGATGGTCCCGGGTACGAGCAGTACTTC
>many|TRBV11-2|TRBD1|TRBJ1-5
CASSQGQGANQPQHF
TGTGCCAGCAGCCAGGGACAGGGGGCAAATCAGCCCCAGCATTTT
>many|TRBV7-2|.|TRBJ2-1
CASSFTDEQFF
TGTGCCAGCAGCTTTACCGATGAGCAGTTCTTC
>many|TRBV27|.|TRBJ1-1
CASSALESTEAFF
TGTGCCAGCAGTGCCCTTGAAAGCACTGAAGCTTTCTTT
>many|TRBV29-1|TRBD1|TRBJ1-3
CSAVRGQGTNTIYF
TGCAGCGCGGTGAGGGGACAGGGTACAAACACCATATATTTT
>many|TRBV30|.|TRBJ1-3
CASTRAGANTIYF
TGTGCCTCTACCCGGGCCGGGGCGAACACCATATATTTT